The entry below describes one TCR beta chain. This clonotype was detected ten times or more. The antigen this receptor binds is unknown. Base qualities are not recorded, but no much larger clone differs from it by a single base. TCR beta CDR3 regions were amplified from RNA transcripts for repertoire sequencing. The first round of RT-PCR was done with HTBI primers and the Qiagen OneStep RT-PCR kit, and was followed by a second round of multiplex PCR, then size selection and purification. Libraries were sequenced paired-end with 100 bp reads on an Illumina HiSeq2000. In the paper's pipeline: Reads were processed with SOAPnuke, discarding reads with adapters, uncalled bases, mean Phred below 15, or no exact constant-primer or identifier match. COPE v1.2.5 was used to merge high-quality paired reads. Unique nucleotide sequences were defined as clonotypes and aligned to IMGT TRB V, D and J references using MiTCR v1.1. The analysis was limited to V-J combinations with a frequency above 0.0001, which together covered 99.2% of repertoires. For each V-J combination, a TCR clonal expansion and chaos score was defined as the ratio of F50 clonal expansion to chaos observed in the TCRdist matrix. Welch's t-statistics and random forest were used to reduce the features to approximately 13 V-J combinations, which were then used as input to a naive Bayes classifier. The similarity between thyroid and blood repertoires was quantified using the Morisita-Horn index. In-frame beta chains were kept once TCRdb had trimmed the public reads at Q25 with fastp and called clones with MiXCR. Each record represents a unique CDR3 protein, reported with the most common genes and DNA among its rows. The V and J calls and clone size are TCRdb's, not the authors'. The sample has roughly 1.1 million distinct CDR3 sequences on record, about two fifths of them singletons. The top ten clones comprise around 10% of the sample.

The data were obtained in a study of Graves' ophthalmopathy and Graves' hyperthyroidism (dated by TCRdb to between 2018 and 2020). Describing the broader study: Hyperthyroidism was defined as stable when no progression to ophthalmopathy occurred within 18 months of follow-up. To tell Graves' ophthalmopathy apart from Graves' hyperthyroidism, and to predict which patients would progress to ophthalmopathy, the study relied on TCR beta repertoire signatures. In total, 135 blood samples were TCR-sequenced: approximately 42 ophthalmopathy, under 80 hyperthyroidism and roughly 17 hyperthyroidism-to-ophthalmopathy patients. To explore V-J signatures that distinguish ophthalmopathy from hyperthyroidism, a discovery set of about a hundred patients was enrolled, made up of roughly 41 with ophthalmopathy and 57 with stable hyperthyroidism. An independent validation cohort was composed of 18 to 20 hyperthyroidism patients and approximately 15 patients who later progressed from hyperthyroidism to ophthalmopathy. In roughly 6 hyperthyroidism patients, T-cell repertoires of thyroid tissue and blood were compared. Once sampling was done, hyperthyroidism patients were given methimazole at a starting dose of 30 mg daily, while ophthalmopathy patients were given high-dose intravenous methylprednisolone.

Study-wide conclusions, independent of this receptor: In validation, the model predicted ophthalmopathy progression with 70.59% sensitivity and approximately 75% specificity; 12 predicted patients were CT-confirmed with GO in a median of 6.5 months. No statistical method was used to set the sample size in advance, and the investigators knew which group each participant was assigned to. Most of the expanded thyroid clonotypes with a frequency above 0.001 were also detected in blood, and it was suggested that the thyroid immune response may be reflected by blood repertoires. The 13-signature model separated ophthalmopathy from stable hyperthyroidism with roughly 88% sensitivity and around 84% specificity in cross-validation, and 80%/75% in the test set.

V is shortened by 6 bases, J by 0 bases, and the region joining them spans 18 bases. CDR1 and CDR2 were assigned from the germline V gene (reference sequence) as SGHKS and YYEKEE. The CDR3 runs 16 residues from the cysteine to the phenylalanine. Only the CDR3 portion is preserved as DNA: 48 bases, with reading frame beginning at the first base. The hyperthyroidism patients were 18 to 65 years old and newly diagnosed, with a disease duration of less than 2 months. Patients were excluded if they had other autoimmune diseases, uncontrolled infections, pregnancy or lactation. Diagnosis relied on clinical symptoms, serum thyroxine, TRAb, thyroid ultrasound and orbital computed tomography. Trizol reagent was used to extract the total RNA, and its quality was then checked on an Agilent 2100 Bioanalyzer.

The clonotype was recovered from an adult man with Graves' hyperthyroidism. Source material: peripheral blood or thyroid tissue (not recorded which). In this chain, TRBV5-5 is recombined with TRBJ1-1, with the D gene too uncertain to name. The CDR3 here reads CASTTNGQSVNTEAFF. In nucleotide form, the sequence is TGTGCCAGCACCACAAATGGCCAGTCCGTGAACACTGAAGCTTTCTTT.